These 19 T cell receptor beta chains were sequenced from one sample in a study of cytomegalovirus exposure and HLA in healthy donors (dated by TCRdb to 2016 to 2017). Receptors were amplified or captured by the immunoSEQ multiplex PCR assay. A mixture of 60 forward primers for TCR Vbeta segments and 13 reverse primers for TCR Jbeta segments was used in the multiplex PCR. The table comes from immuneACCESS by way of TCRdb, which keeps in-frame sequences with V and J called. Part of the clones is missing from these tables; in studies checked, under half for an unresolved V gene and the rest for unknown reasons. The sample table records around 180,000 clones; roughly 86% of these occur just once. The ten most abundant clones make up approximately 2% of the sample. Sequenced material: PBMCs. The receptors come from a woman aged 18-35 years in good health and CMV-seronegative.

This chain connects TRBV18 to TRBJ2-1, with TRBD2 as a possible D gene (5 bases). The V gene's germline CDR1 is KGHSH and CDR2 LQKENI. The CDR3 length is 16 residues. V lost 3 bases, J lost 6 bases, and 18 bases lay in between. The CDR3 loop reads CASSPRDSRFGNEQFF. The CDR3, as DNA: TGTGCCAGCTCACCGAGGGATTCTAGGTTCGGCAATGAGCAGTTCTTC.

The chain carries TRBV6-5 and TRBJ2-7, with 11 positions matching TRBD1. The CDR3 extends over 14 amino acids. Trimming took 6 bases from V and 6 from J; bases not matched to a gene: 7. Germline CDR1 reads MNHEY; CDR2 reads SVGAGI. CDR3 region: CASRGGTGGLEQYF. In DNA form, the CDR3 reads TGTGCCAGCAGGGGCGGGACAGGGGGTCTCGAGCAGTACTTC.

This rearrangement joins TRBV19 to TRBJ1-1; D is unresolved. V was trimmed by 3 bases and J by 3 bases, leaving 5 bases between them. The germline V gene has CDR1 LNHDA and CDR2 SQIVND (reference sequence). The CDR3 runs 12 residues. The CDR3 reads CASSMGYTEAFF. DNA for the CDR3: TGTGCCAGTAGTATGGGCTACACTGAAGCTTTCTTT.

The chain combines TRBV19 with TRBJ1-5; D call uncertain. The V end lost 4 bases, the J end lost 4 bases, and 11 bases lay between the germline ends. In germline, CDR1 is LNHDA, CDR2 SQIVND (reference sequence). CDR3 size: 14 residues. CDR3 sequence reads: CASSTLDGNQPQHF. For the CDR3, the DNA is TGTGCCAGTAGTACACTCGACGGGAATCAGCCCCAGCATTTT.

The chain recombines TRBV6-1 with TRBJ1-2; 7 bases align to TRBD1. In germline, CDR1 is MNHNS, CDR2 SASEGT. Unmatched junction bases numbered 3, after V lost 2 bases and J lost 3 bases. The CDR3 loop spans 14 amino acids. The CDR3 DNA reads TGTGCCAGCAGTGAAATCCAGGGGGACTATGGCTACACCTTC. This codes for CASSEIQGDYGYTF.

The chain carries TRBV30 and TRBJ1-2, with D possibly TRBD1 on 6 matching bases. V lost 4 bases to trimming and J lost 6 bases, with 15 bases between them. CDR3 length: 13 residues. Per the germline V gene, CDR1 is GTSNPN and CDR2 is SVGIG (reference sequence). CDR3 sequence: CAWNHGQTDGYTF. CDR3 DNA: TGTGCCTGGAATCATGGACAGACGGATGGCTACACCTTC.

The gene calls are TRBV6-1 and TRBJ2-3; possible D gene TRBD2, 5 bases. V lost 4 bases, J lost 2 bases, and 19 bases lay in between. Per germline, CDR1 MNHNS and CDR2 SASEGT. This CDR3 is built from 17 residues. The CDR3 nucleotides read TGTGCCAGCAGTGCGGAACGGAGGCAGAGATACACAGATACGCAGTATTTT. It codes for CASSAERRQRYTDTQYF.

The V call is TRBV6-5, the J call TRBJ2-6, with D unresolved. The V gene's germline CDR1 is MNHEY and CDR2 SVGAGI. Trimming pared 6 bases from V and 2 bases from J, leaving 11 bases between. The CDR3 extends over 15 amino acids. Written as DNA, the CDR3 is TGTGCCAGCAGCCCCACTATGCCTGGGGCCAACGTCCTGACTTTC. Protein: CASSPTMPGANVLTF.

J is TRBJ1-1 and V is TRBV4-1; tentatively, D is TRBD1 (6 bases). V was pared by 2 bases and J by 7 bases, with 8 bases between. The CDR3 runs to 12 residues. Germline CDR1 MGHRA, CDR2 YSYEKL. The CDR3 reads CASSQTGFEAFF. CDR3 DNA sequence: TGCGCCAGCAGCCAAACAGGGTTTGAAGCTTTCTTT.

The CDR3 DNA sequence: TGTGCCAGCAGCTCTAGGAGCGGGAGAGCAGATACGCAGTATTTT. Amino acid sequence: CASSSRSGRADTQYF. The V call is TRBV5-4, the J call TRBJ2-3, with 8 bases matching TRBD2. This CDR3 is 15 amino acids long. The germline CDR1 and CDR2 sequences are SGHNT and YYREEE (reference sequence). The ends lost 3 bases at V and 4 bases at J; junction bases unmatched: 7.

The chain joins TRBV4-2 to TRBJ1-3; D is undetermined. Trimming cost V 0 bases and J 0 bases, with 9 bases left between them. The germline CDR1 and CDR2 sequences are LGHNA and YNFKEQ. This CDR3 is built from 16 residues. CDR3 sequence reads: CASSQDEGSSGNTIYF. The CDR3 DNA reads as TGTGCCAGCAGCCAAGATGAGGGCAGCTCTGGAAACACCATATATTTT.

This chain links TRBV6-5 with TRBJ2-2; 10 bases are shared with TRBD2. V shed 5 bases, J shed 2 bases, and the junction held 2 bases outside the gene matches. The CDR3 is made up of 15 amino acids. Germline values: CDR1 MNHEY, CDR2 SVGAGI. This CDR3 is CASSRTSGNTGELFF. CDR3 bases: TGTGCCAGCAGTCGGACTAGCGGTAACACCGGGGAGCTGTTTTTT.

The sample holds a few counts of this clone. The chain employs TRBV7-9 and TRBJ2-1, with a weak D call TRBD1 (6 bases). The CDR3 covers 14 residues. V dropped 4 bases and J dropped 8 bases, with 15 bases sitting between them. In germline, CDR1 is SEHNR, CDR2 FQNEAQ (reference sequence). DNA of the CDR3: TGTGCCAGCAGCTCGCAGGGGCGCGTCGATGAGCAGTTCTTC. Amino acids: CASSSQGRVDEQFF.

The chain recombines TRBV19 with TRBJ1-2; D remains unclear. The CDR3 consists of 14 residues. Germline CDR1 reads LNHDA; CDR2 reads SQIVND (reference sequence). Trimming took 5 bases from V and 8 from J, leaving 18 bases between them. The CDR3 sequence: CASSVRTGSRGYTF. The DNA for the CDR3 is TGTGCCAGTAGTGTCCGGACGGGATCTAGGGGCTACACCTTC.

The CDR3 sequence: CASSPEPLPPQPQHF. CDR3 in DNA: TGTGCCAGCTCACCCGAGCCCCTACCTCCTCAGCCCCAGCATTTT. This rearrangement joins TRBV18 to TRBJ1-5; no clear D gene. CDR3 length: 15 amino acids. Germline V gives CDR1 KGHSH, CDR2 LQKENI. The V and J ends lost 3 bases and 6 bases respectively, with 15 bases between them.

This clone was seen a single time. The chain uses TRBV30 and TRBJ1-6, with 7 bases that match TRBD1. There are 17 residues in the CDR3. V trimming: 4 bases; J trimming: 0 bases; junction bases outside the gene matches: 9. Germline assignment: CDR1 GTSNPN and CDR2 SVGIG (reference sequence). DNA for the CDR3: TGTGCCTGGAACCGTGACAGGGCGAGCTCCTATAATTCACCCCTCCACTTT. It specifies CAWNRDRASSYNSPLHF.

Points on this clone: The junction shows a germline mismatch at one end, possibly a read error. This rearrangement joins TRBV7-8 to TRBJ2-7; 15 bases align to TRBD2. The germline V gene has CDR1 SGHVS and CDR2 FQNEAQ. The CDR3 is 13 amino acids. The chain's CDR3 is CASSFGLAGGPDF. Here the CDR3 DNA reads TGTGCCAGCAGCTTTGGACTAGCGGGAGGGCCCGACTTC.

V usage is TRBV10-3 and J usage is TRBJ1-2; D remains unclear. CDR1 and CDR2 (germline): ENHRY, SYGVKD. V shed 4 bases and J shed 7 bases, with 13 bases lying between them. The CDR3 spans 13 residues. The chain's CDR3 is CAISGVGSLGYTF. The CDR3 region has the DNA TGTGCCATCAGTGGGGTAGGGAGTCTTGGCTACACCTTC.

V and J are TRBV5-1 and TRBJ2-5; the D is unclear. Germline V gene sequence: CDR1 SGHRS, CDR2 YFSETQ. The CDR3 is made up of 13 amino acids. V dropped 4 bases and J dropped 4 bases, with 11 bases sitting between them. The CDR3 region is CASSPPGRETQYF. The CDR3 region has the DNA TGCGCCAGCAGCCCCCCCGGTCGAGAGACCCAGTACTTC.